The 8 T cell receptor beta chains below come from one sample, sequenced in a study of shared clonotypes between healthy human individuals. Assay: immunoSEQ multiplex PCR; the TCRdb copy retains only in-frame clones and omits some. Here the sample spans roughly 760,000 clones, around 74% being singletons. Sequencing input: memory CD4+ T cells sorted from blood. Sample subset: CD45RA-negative fraction. The source is a woman in her twenties or thirties in good health.

This clone was counted ten times or more. The J gene is TRBJ2-1, the V gene TRBV19, with 8 bases fitting TRBD2. Germline V gene sequence: CDR1 LNHDA, CDR2 SQIVND (reference sequence). Trimming cost V 5 bases and J 5 bases; bases outside gene matches: 11. The CDR3 totals 16 residues. The CDR3 DNA is TGTGCCAGTAGTTCCAAAACCGGACTAGCCCACAATGAGCAGTTCTTC. It specifies CASSSKTGLAHNEQFF. Variable domain in full (rest from reference TRBV19 and TRBJ2-1): DGGITQSPKYLFRKEGQNVTLSCEQNLNHDAMYWYRQDPGQGLRLIYYSQIVNDFQKGDIAEGYSVSREKKESFPLTVTSAQKNPTAFYLCASSSKTGLAHNEQFFGPGTRLTVL.

The chain carries TRBV7-3 and TRBJ2-1, with 10 bases aligning to TRBD1. Unmatched junction bases numbered 8, after V lost 6 bases and J lost 9 bases. Germline V gene data show CDR1 as SGHTA and CDR2 as FQGTGA. This CDR3 comprises 14 residues. CDR3: CASRAGTGAGEQFF. The CDR3 DNA sequence: TGTGCCAGCAGAGCCGGGACAGGGGCAGGTGAGCAGTTCTTC.

V is TRBV29-1 and J is TRBJ2-1; 8 bases line up with TRBD2. Germline V CDR1 and CDR2: SQVTM, ANQGSEA. Germline trimming cut 4 bases from V and 5 bases from J; bases unmatched to any gene: 13. This CDR3 is built from 16 residues. Here the CDR3 DNA reads TGCAGCGTTGTTTTTGTCAGCGGGAGTTTCGACAATGAGCAGTTCTTC. Protein: CSVVFVSGSFDNEQFF.

The chain is built from TRBV19 and TRBJ1-1, with TRBD1 identical over 9 bases. Germline lookup yields CDR1 LNHDA and CDR2 SQIVND (reference sequence). This CDR3 region has 14 residues. Germline trimming cut 8 bases from V and 0 bases from J; bases unmatched to any gene: 4. The CDR3, as DNA: TGTGCCAGTGGCCGGACAGGGGTGAACACTGAAGCTTTCTTT. Translation gives CASGRTGVNTEAFF.

This clone was observed a handful of times. This chain joins TRBV11-2 and TRBJ1-3, with D tentatively TRBD1 (5 bases). Per the germline V gene, CDR1 is SGHAT and CDR2 is FQNNGV. V lost 3 bases to trimming and J lost 3 bases, with 9 bases between them. The CDR3 has 14 residues. CDR3 sequence: CASSFDSDGNTIYF. The CDR3 region has the DNA TGTGCCAGCAGCTTCGACAGTGATGGAAACACCATATATTTT. Full variable domain (missing parts from reference TRBV11-2 and TRBJ1-3): EAGVAQSPRYKIIEKRQSVAFWCNPISGHATLYWYQQILGQGPKLLIQFQNNGVVDDSQLPKDRFSAERLKGVDSTLKIQPAKLEDSAVYLCASSFDSDGNTIYFGEGSWLTVV.

This clone appeared a few times. The V and J genes are TRBV19 and TRBJ2-6, with TRBD1 as a possible D gene (5 bases). This CDR3 contains 16 residues. Germline values: CDR1 LNHDA, CDR2 SQIVND (reference sequence). V lost 7 bases and J 2 bases, leaving 15 bases between the germline ends. CDR3 amino acids: CASTQGFSAGANVLTF. CDR3 sequence (DNA): TGTGCCAGTACCCAGGGTTTCTCTGCTGGGGCCAACGTCCTGACTTTC.

This clone was seen a handful of times. V gene TRBV6-6 combines with J gene TRBJ2-1; D not certain. CDR1 MNHNY and CDR2 SVGAGI come from the germline V gene (reference sequence). Trimming left V 2 bases short and J 6 bases short, with 5 bases between. The CDR3 length is 12 residues. The CDR3 loop is CASSYTTNEQFF. CDR3 DNA: TGTGCCAGCAGTTACACGACCAATGAGCAGTTCTTC.

This chain joins TRBV5-1 and TRBJ2-1, with D tentatively TRBD2 (6 bases). Germline values: CDR1 SGHRS, CDR2 YFSETQ. The V end was cut by 0 bases, the J end by 6 bases, with 13 bases between. There are 15 residues in the CDR3. CDR3 protein: CASSLATTSSNEQFF. Here the CDR3 DNA reads TGCGCCAGCAGCTTGGCTACTACTAGCAGCAATGAGCAGTTCTTC.